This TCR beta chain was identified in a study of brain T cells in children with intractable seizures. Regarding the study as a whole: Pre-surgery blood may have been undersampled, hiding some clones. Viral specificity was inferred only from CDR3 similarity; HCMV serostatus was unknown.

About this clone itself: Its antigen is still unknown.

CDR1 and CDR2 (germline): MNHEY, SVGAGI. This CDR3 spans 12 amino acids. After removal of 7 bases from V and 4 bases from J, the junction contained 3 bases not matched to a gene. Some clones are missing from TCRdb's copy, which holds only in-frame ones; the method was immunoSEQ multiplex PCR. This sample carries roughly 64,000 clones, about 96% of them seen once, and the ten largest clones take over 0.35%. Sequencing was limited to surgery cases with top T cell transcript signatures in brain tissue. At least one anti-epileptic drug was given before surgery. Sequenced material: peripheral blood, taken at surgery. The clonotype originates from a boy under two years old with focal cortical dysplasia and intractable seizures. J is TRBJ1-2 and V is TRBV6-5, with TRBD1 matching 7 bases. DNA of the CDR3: TGTGCCAGCAAACAGGGGATCTATGGCTACACCTTC. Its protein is CASKQGIYGYTF.